The sequence of this TCR beta chain was determined in a study of tumour-infiltrating T cells in Burkitt lymphoma. Study-wide background: Overall and progression-free survival were predicted by productive clonality.

The repertoire was sequenced with immunoSEQ multiplex PCR; TCRdb's copy has only in-frame clones and lacks some. This table has some 9,200 clones, around 62% appearing once. The CDR3 runs to 15 residues. The V and J ends lost 4 bases and 4 bases respectively, with 14 bases between them. Germline values: CDR1 SEHNR, CDR2 FQNEAQ (reference sequence). This rearrangement joins TRBV7-9 to TRBJ2-1, with a possible D match to TRBD1 (6 bases). The receptor comes from a human donor with diffuse large B-cell lymphoma. Sequenced: tumor tissue. CDR3 in DNA: TGTGCCAGCAGCTACCGGGACAAACCATACAATGAGCAGTTCTTC. Translation: CASSYRDKPYNEQFF.